One and the same sample provided the 16 T cell receptor beta chains below, sequenced in a study of shared clonotypes between healthy human individuals. Using immunoSEQ multiplex PCR, the repertoire was profiled, and TCRdb retains in-frame clones only, with some absent. Of about 2.4 million clones detected, more than 90% appear once; the ten largest clones hold about 0.13%. The sequenced sample was naive CD4+ T cells sorted from blood. Noted subset: CD45RA+ positively selected. The receptors originated from a man aged 18-30 years in good health.

The chain recombines TRBV5-1 with TRBJ2-7, with 7 nucleotides matching TRBD1. The CDR3 sequence is 14 residues long. Per the germline V gene, CDR1 is SGHRS and CDR2 is YFSETQ. V lost 1 base to trimming and J lost 5 bases; unmatched junction nucleotides: 6. Here the CDR3 DNA reads TGCGCCAGCAGCTTGCTCCCGGGACAGAACGAGCAGTACTTC. Encoded protein: CASSLLPGQNEQYF.

This clone was found once. V is TRBV27 and J is TRBJ2-7; D call uncertain. V lost 2 bases to trimming and J lost 6 bases, with 20 bases between them. The CDR3 contains 16 residues. The germline V gene has CDR1 MNHEY and CDR2 SMNVEV (reference sequence). The CDR3 bases are TGTGCCAGCAGTTTAGGTCGACTTGTGGGAAGGGTCGAGCAGTACTTC. Encoded protein: CASSLGRLVGRVEQYF.

The rearrangement joins TRBV6-1 to TRBJ1-1, with D perhaps TRBD1 (5 bases). CDR1 is MNHNS and CDR2 is SASEGT in the germline V gene. The V end was cut by 4 bases, the J end by 5 bases, with 14 bases between. The CDR3 loop spans 14 amino acids. DNA for the CDR3: TGTGCCAGCAGTGGGGGACGGGGGGGAACTGAAGCTTTCTTT. Its translation is CASSGGRGGTEAFF.

The chain recombines TRBV28 with TRBJ2-7, with a possible D match to TRBD1 (7 bases). Trimming stripped 5 bases from V and 3 bases from J, with 14 bases between. The germline V gene has CDR1 MDHEN and CDR2 SYDVKM. This CDR3 comprises 14 residues. The CDR3 here is CASSPGGSFYEQYF. CDR3 DNA: TGTGCCAGCAGTCCAGGGGGGTCGTTCTACGAGCAGTACTTC. Variable domain in full (rest from reference TRBV28 and TRBJ2-7): DVKVTQSSRYLVKRTGEKVFLECVQDMDHENMFWYRQDPGLGLRLIYFSYDVKMKEKGDIPEGYSVSREKKERFSLILESASTNQTSMYLCASSPGGSFYEQYFGPGTRLTVT.

V gene TRBV10-2 combines with J gene TRBJ2-3; D unresolved. The CDR3 covers 14 residues. Germline V gene sequence: CDR1 WSHSY, CDR2 SAAADI. Trimming shortened V by 4 bases and J by 0 bases, and 8 bases separated the two germline ends. CDR3 loop: CASSGERSTDTQYF. DNA of the CDR3: TGCGCCAGCAGTGGGGAAAGGAGCACAGATACGCAGTATTTT.

The gene calls are TRBV15 and TRBJ2-3; no reliable D call. The CDR3 extends over 16 amino acids. The germline V gene encodes CDR1 LNHNV and CDR2 YYDKDF (reference sequence). Trimming took off 3 bases at V and 0 bases at J, with 13 bases between the two ends. The CDR3 DNA sequence: TGTGCCACCAGCAGCCTTACTTCTAAAAGCACAGATACGCAGTATTTT. It translates to CATSSLTSKSTDTQYF.

The chain joins TRBV4-2 to TRBJ2-1; possible D gene TRBD1, 6 bases. Germline values: CDR1 LGHNA, CDR2 YNFKEQ. This CDR3 has 17 residues. Trimming left V 0 bases short and J 8 bases short, with 20 bases between. The CDR3 loop reads CASSQEGRQGSWDEQFF. CDR3 DNA sequence: TGTGCCAGCAGCCAAGAGGGCCGGCAGGGGTCTTGGGATGAGCAGTTCTTC.

The chain joins TRBV6-6 to TRBJ1-6; D perhaps matches TRBD1 (6 bases). The V and J ends lost 9 bases and 10 bases respectively, with 16 bases between them. The CDR3 consists of 13 residues. From germline, CDR1 is MNHNY and CDR2 SVGAGI (reference sequence). Here the CDR3 DNA reads TGTGCCAGTTTTCGGGACACCTCATCACCCCTCCACTTT. This sequence encodes CASFRDTSSPLHF.

This chain uses TRBV28 with TRBJ1-2; D unresolved. The length of the CDR3 is 13 residues. Trimming removed 4 bases from V and 5 bases from J, with 11 bases in between. CDR1 MDHEN and CDR2 SYDVKM come from the germline V gene. The CDR3 loop is CASSSKLLYGYTF. CDR3 bases: TGTGCCAGCAGTTCAAAGCTCCTGTATGGCTACACCTTC.

About this clone itself: The sample holds other DNA sequences that translate to the same CDR3. CDR3 loop: CASSQELGEQFF. The CDR3 DNA follows: TGTGCCAGCAGCCAAGAACTCGGTGAGCAGTTCTTC. V and J are TRBV4-2 and TRBJ2-1, with D hard to call. Per the germline V gene, CDR1 is LGHNA and CDR2 is YNFKEQ. The CDR3 contains 12 residues. V was pared by 0 bases and J by 9 bases, with 6 bases between.

The gene calls are TRBV28 and TRBJ2-6, with TRBD1 matching over 8 bases. The ends lost 6 bases at V and 2 bases at J; junction bases unmatched: 9. Germline CDR1 MDHEN, CDR2 SYDVKM. CDR3 size: 17 residues. The CDR3 DNA reads TGTGCCAGCAGGAAATCAGGGGGCGCGGCTGGGGCCAACGTCCTGACTTTC. Translating it yields CASRKSGGAAGANVLTF.

The V gene is TRBV7-3, the J gene TRBJ1-4, with D perhaps matching TRBD1 (5 bases). Trimming stripped 4 bases from V and 7 bases from J, with 10 bases between. Germline assignment: CDR1 SGHTA and CDR2 FQGTGA. The CDR3 is 13 amino acids. CDR3: CASSWGFGEKLFF. CDR3 DNA: TGTGCCAGCAGCTGGGGGTTTGGTGAAAAACTGTTTTTT.

The rearrangement links TRBV19 to TRBJ2-6, with D unclear. Deletions cut 6 bases from V and 4 bases from J, with 7 bases between. CDR3 length: 13 residues. CDR1 and CDR2 from the germline V gene are LNHDA and SQIVND (reference sequence). The CDR3 DNA follows: TGTGCCAGTAGGATGGGGGGGGCCAACGTCCTGACTTTC. Protein: CASRMGGANVLTF.

V gene TRBV5-1 combines with J gene TRBJ2-1; a weak D match, TRBD2 (5 bases). Trimming cost V 1 base and J 8 bases, with 13 bases left between them. The CDR3 spans 14 residues. From germline, CDR1 is SGHRS and CDR2 YFSETQ. The CDR3 DNA reads as TGCGCCAGCAGCTTGCAAACTAGTCGCGATGAGCAGTTCTTC. This translates into CASSLQTSRDEQFF.

The chain has TRBV15 and TRBJ2-1; D may be TRBD1 (6 bases). CDR1 LNHNV and CDR2 YYDKDF come from the germline V gene (reference sequence). The CDR3 has 15 amino acids. V was trimmed by 1 base and J by 4 bases, leaving 11 bases between them. This CDR3 reads CATSRVGTQYNEQFF. In DNA form, the CDR3 reads TGTGCCACCAGCAGAGTCGGGACACAATACAATGAGCAGTTCTTC.

The V call is TRBV14, the J call TRBJ2-5; no reliable D call. Trimming cost V 0 bases and J 5 bases, with 13 bases left between them. Germline V CDR1 and CDR2: SGHDN, FVKESK. CDR3 length equals 15 residues. CDR3 coding DNA: TGTGCCAGCAGCCAAGATGCAGGCACATTGGAGACCCAGTACTTC. Its translation: CASSQDAGTLETQYF. The complete variable domain, with remaining parts taken from reference TRBV14 and TRBJ2-5, reads EAGVTQFPSHSVIEKGQTVTLRCDPISGHDNLYWYRRVMGKEIKFLLHFVKESKQDESGMPNNRFLAERTGGTYSTLKVQPAELEDSGVYFCASSQDAGTLETQYFGPGTRLLVL.